This T cell receptor (beta chain) came from a study of OX40 agonist ivuxolimab in advanced cancers. In the study overall: Ivuxolimab, which targeted the costimulatory receptor OX40 (CD134), was an agonistic, fully human IgG2 monoclonal antibody. Intravenous ivuxolimab was administered to patients every 2 weeks at six dose levels: 0.01, 0.1, 0.3, 1.5, 3 and 10 mg/kg. Among the roughly 50 dose-escalation patients, approximately 20 had hepatocellular carcinoma, roughly 15 melanoma, 9 renal cell carcinoma and 9 head and neck cancer. A male proportion of 75% to 85% and a mean age of approximately 62 years, ranging from 23 to 79, were recorded for the dose-escalation cohort. Patients were allowed to have had prior anti-PD-1, anti-PD-L1 or anti-CTLA-4 therapy, and around two fifths of the dose-escalation patients had been treated with checkpoint inhibitors. Partial responses were achieved by three dose-escalation patients, of whom one had hepatocellular carcinoma and two had cutaneous melanoma. Peripheral TCRbeta sequencing aimed to test whether ivuxolimab altered TCR sequence diversity and caused clonal T-cell expansion. The monotherapy dose-escalation portion (N = 52 patients) of the phase I ivuxolimab trial is reported in the paper.

The germline V gene supplies CDR1 MDHEN and CDR2 SYDVKM. The CDR3 measures 15 amino acids from cysteine to phenylalanine. Only the CDR3 DNA stays, 45 bases, in frame from base 1. The junction shows trimming of 1 base on V and 2 bases on J, plus 10 bases between the germline ends. To sequence the TCRbeta CDR3 region, genomic DNA was isolated from the sorted cells. The immunoSEQ Assay was used for sequencing of TCRbeta CDR3 regions. In TCRdb, the immuneACCESS table is reduced to in-frame sequences with V and J assigned. These tables do not hold every clone; where another copy was compared, an unresolved V gene accounts for under half, and the others remain unexplained. For this sample the table gives tens of thousands of clones, of which roughly 82% were detected only once. Roughly 25% of the sample comes from the top ten. Patients with autoimmune disease history or receiving systemic immunosuppression were excluded from the trial. Peripheral blood for TCR sequencing was collected from all dose cohorts at baseline, on cycle 4 day 1, and on cycle 7 day 1. The samples were taken from a phase I, first-in-human, multicenter, open-label dose-escalation trial of ivuxolimab. Adults with locally advanced or metastatic melanoma, renal cell, hepatocellular, or head and neck squamous cell carcinoma were enrolled in the trial. Before TCR sequencing, CD4+ T cells and CD8+ T cells were sorted from peripheral blood as separate populations.

Details on this clone: Its antigen is still unknown. The sample holds no much larger clone one base away, and base qualities are not on file.

Overall study outcomes, separate from this receptor: Low levels of normalized T-cell clonal expansion were also seen in some patients who did not respond. At doses of 0.1 to 3.0 mg/kg, clonal expansion of both CD4+ and CD8+ T cells in blood was seen between baseline and week 6. In the 0.1-3.0 mg/kg groups, partial responders were among the patients with the lowest normalized peripheral clonal expansion, particularly in CD8+ T cells. The antigen specificity of the clonally expanded peripheral T cells was not determined. On average, CD8+ T cells showed more expanded clones than CD4+ T cells after ivuxolimab.

The sequence derives from an adult with an advanced solid tumor such as melanoma, head and neck, liver or kidney cancer. This chain is built from TRBV28 and TRBJ2-3; TRBD1 is perhaps the D gene, given 5 matching bases. Sequences were derived from CD4+ or CD8+ T cells sorted from blood, sampled in a trial of the OX40 agonist ivuxolimab. The nucleotides read TGTGCCAGCAGTTTATTGGACAAGGACACAGATACGCAGTATTTT. This encodes CASSLLDKDTDTQYF.